Below, one TCR beta chain is given with its context. The CDR3 is 12 amino acids. Trimming cost V 6 bases and J 1 base, with 3 bases left between them. Germline CDR1 MNHNY, CDR2 SVGAGI (reference sequence). The sample originates from a study of blood T cell repertoires in COVID-19. The method was immunoSEQ multiplex PCR; TCRdb's version includes in-frame clones alone and lacks a portion of them. The sample consists of fewer than 200,000 clones, 70% to 90% of them appearing once. Sample: peripheral blood. The receptor was derived from a woman aged 50 to 65 with COVID-19, enrolled during active disease. The genes are TRBV6-6 and TRBJ2-2; D not resolved. The CDR3 DNA sequence: TGTGCCAGCAGCCAGAACACCGGGGAGCTGTTTTTT. As protein: CASSQNTGELFF.